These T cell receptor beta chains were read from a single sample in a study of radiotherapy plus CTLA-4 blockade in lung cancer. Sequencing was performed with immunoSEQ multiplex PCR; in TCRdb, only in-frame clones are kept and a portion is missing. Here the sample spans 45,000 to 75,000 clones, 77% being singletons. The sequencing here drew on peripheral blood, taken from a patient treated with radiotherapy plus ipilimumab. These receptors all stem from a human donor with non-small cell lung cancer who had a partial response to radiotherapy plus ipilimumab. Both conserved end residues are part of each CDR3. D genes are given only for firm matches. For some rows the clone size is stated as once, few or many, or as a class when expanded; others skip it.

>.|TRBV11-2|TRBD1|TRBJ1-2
TGTGCCAGCAGCGGGGATTCAGACAGGGCGAGCGGCTACACCTTC
CASSGDSDRASGYTF
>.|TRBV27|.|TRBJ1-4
TGTGCCAGCAGAAGGGGAAGCAGTGAAAAACTGTTTTTT
CASRRGSSEKLFF
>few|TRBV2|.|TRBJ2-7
TGTGCCAGCAGTGAAGGGAGTGCAGCGCAGTACTTC
CASSEGSAAQYF
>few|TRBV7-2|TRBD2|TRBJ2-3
TGTGCCAGCAGCTTGCAGAGCGGGGGGCAAAGAGATACGCAGTATTTT
CASSLQSGGQRDTQYF
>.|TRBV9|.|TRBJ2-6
TGTGCCAGCAGCTTTCGGGGCCCTGGGGGCGGGGCCAACGTCCTGACTTTC
CASSFRGPGGGANVLTF
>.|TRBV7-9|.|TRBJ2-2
TGTGCCAGCAGGCCCGGATCAGGCGGGGAGCTGTTTTTT
CASRPGSGGELFF
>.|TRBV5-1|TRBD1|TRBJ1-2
TGCGCCAGCACAGGGGGCAGGATGAATAACTATGGCTACACCTTC
CASTGGRMNNYGYTF
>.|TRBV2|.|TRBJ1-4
TGTGCCAGCAGTGCATACAGGGCAACTAATGAAAAACTGTTTTTT
CASSAYRATNEKLFF
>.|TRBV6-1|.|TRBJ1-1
TGTGCCAGCACAGATTCCTCGAACACTGAAGCTTTCTTT
CASTDSSNTEAFF
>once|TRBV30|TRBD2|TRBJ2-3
TGTGCCTGGACGGGCGGGCTAGCGGGGGGGAAAGATACGCAGTATTTT
CAWTGGLAGGKDTQYF
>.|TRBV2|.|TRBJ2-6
TGTGCCAGCAGTCCAGGGGCTGGGGCCAACGTCCTGACTTTC
CASSPGAGANVLTF
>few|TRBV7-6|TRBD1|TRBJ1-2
TGTGCCAGCAGCTTAGGCAGACAGGGGGATAGGGATGGCTACACCTTC
CASSLGRQGDRDGYTF
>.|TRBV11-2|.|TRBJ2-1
TGTGCCAGCAGCTTATCTCTAGCGAGGAGCTCCTACAATGAGCAGTTCTTC
CASSLSLARSSYNEQFF
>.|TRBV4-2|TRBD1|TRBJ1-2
TGTGCCAGCAGCCAACCCGGGACAGGGGATAACTATGGCTACACCTTC
CASSQPGTGDNYGYTF
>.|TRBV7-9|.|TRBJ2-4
TGTGCCAGCACCACAGGGATGCCCTTGGGAAACATTCAGTACTTC
CASTTGMPLGNIQYF
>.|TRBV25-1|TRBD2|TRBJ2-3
TGTGCCAGCAGTGTAGCGGGGAGCACAGATACGCAGTATTTT
CASSVAGSTDTQYF
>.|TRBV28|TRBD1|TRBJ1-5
TGTGCCAGCAGTTTGCTAATTCCGGGACAGCCCTGGCATTTT
CASSLLIPGQPWHF
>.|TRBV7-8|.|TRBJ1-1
TGTGCCAGCAGCTGGAGCCAGGGTTTCACTGAAGCTTTCTTT
CASSWSQGFTEAFF
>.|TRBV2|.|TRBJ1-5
TGTGCCAGCAGTGAAGAGAGGCTGGGTAATCAGCCCCAGCATTTT
CASSEERLGNQPQHF
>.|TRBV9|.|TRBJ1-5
TGTGCCAGCAGCGTTTCCGGGAACACCAATCAGCCCCAGCATTTT
CASSVSGNTNQPQHF
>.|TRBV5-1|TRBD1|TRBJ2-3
TGCGCCAGCAGCTTGGGACAGGGGGAAGATACGCAGTATTTT
CASSLGQGEDTQYF
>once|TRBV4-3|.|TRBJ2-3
TGCGCCAGCAGCCAAGATCCCAGTAGCACAGATACGCAGTATTTT
CASSQDPSSTDTQYF
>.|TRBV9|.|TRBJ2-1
TGTGCCAGCAGCCCGGACGGGGCCTACAATGAGCAGTTCTTC
CASSPDGAYNEQFF
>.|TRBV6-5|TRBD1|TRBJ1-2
TGTGCCAGCAGTTCGACCGGGACAGGGTGGTCTGGCTACACCTTC
CASSSTGTGWSGYTF
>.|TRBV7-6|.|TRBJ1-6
TGTGCCAGCAGCTCCCGGACAGATAATTCACCCCTCCACTTT
CASSSRTDNSPLHF
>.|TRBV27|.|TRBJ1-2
TGTGCCAGCAGTCCCGCTGGGGGGGGCGTCTATGGCTACACCTTC
CASSPAGGGVYGYTF
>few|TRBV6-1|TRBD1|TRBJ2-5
TGTGCCAGCAGTGCCGACAGGGGGCGAGAGACCCAGTACTTC
CASSADRGRETQYF
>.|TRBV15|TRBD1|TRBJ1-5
TGTGCCACCAGCGAGCATCAGGGGGCGCGAGGTCAGCCCCAGCATTTT
CATSEHQGARGQPQHF
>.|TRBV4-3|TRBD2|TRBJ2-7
TGCGCCAGCAGCCAAGAGGCCACACTAGCGGGGGAATCCTACGAGCAGTACTTC
CASSQEATLAGESYEQYF
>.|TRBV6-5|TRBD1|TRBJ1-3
TGTGCCAGCAGTATTGGACAGGGAGTTGGAAACACCATATATTTT
CASSIGQGVGNTIYF
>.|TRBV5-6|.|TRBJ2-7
TGTGCCAGCAGCTTGGTGAGGGACGAGCAGTACTTC
CASSLVRDEQYF
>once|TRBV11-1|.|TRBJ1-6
TGTGCCAGCAGCTCCGCGGGGGGCGATTCACCCCTCCACTTT
CASSSAGGDSPLHF
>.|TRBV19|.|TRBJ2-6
TGTGCCAGTAGTCGGGGCTCTGGGGCCAACGTCCTGACTTTC
CASSRGSGANVLTF
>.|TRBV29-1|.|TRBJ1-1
TGCAGCGTTTCCAAGATGGCAGGGTGGGGCACTGAAGCTTTCTTT
CSVSKMAGWGTEAFF
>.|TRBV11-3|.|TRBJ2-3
TGTGCCAGCAGCTTAGGAGGCAGGGGTAGCACAGATACGCAGTATTTT
CASSLGGRGSTDTQYF
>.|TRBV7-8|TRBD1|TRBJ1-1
TGTGCCAGCAGGAAAGGACAGGGTTTGAACACTGAAGCTTTCTTT
CASRKGQGLNTEAFF
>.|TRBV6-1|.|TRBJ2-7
TGTGCCAGCAGTGAATCAACAGGGTCTTTCTACGAGCAGTACTTC
CASSESTGSFYEQYF
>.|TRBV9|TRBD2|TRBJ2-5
TGTGCCAGCAGCGTAGGGGGGGGGAGACAAGAGACCCAGTACTTC
CASSVGGGRQETQYF
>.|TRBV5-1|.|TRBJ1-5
TGCGCCAGCAGCTTGAAGGCGGGGGTTGGTCAGCCCCAGCATTTT
CASSLKAGVGQPQHF
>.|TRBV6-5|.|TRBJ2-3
TGTGCCAGCAGGCCGCGTTACGGTACCACAGATACGCAGTATTTT
CASRPRYGTTDTQYF
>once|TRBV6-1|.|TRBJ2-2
TGTGCCAGCAACCAAGACAGCGCGAACACCGGGGAGCTGTTTTTT
CASNQDSANTGELFF
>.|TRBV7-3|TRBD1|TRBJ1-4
TGTGCCAGCAGTCAAGGACAGGGACCCAAAGGATGTGAAAAACTGTTTTTT
CASSQGQGPKGCEKLFF
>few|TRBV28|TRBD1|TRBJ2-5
TGTGCCAGCAGTCGTACAGGGGGAGAGACCCAGTACTTC
CASSRTGGETQYF
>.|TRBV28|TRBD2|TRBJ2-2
TGTGCCAGCAGTCCTAGCGGGGGGGCGGCCGGGGAGCTGTTTTTT
CASSPSGGAAGELFF
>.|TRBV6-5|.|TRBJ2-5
TGTGCCAGCAGTTACGGGGGGCCGGGGAGGGAGCAGTACTTC
CASSYGGPGREQYF
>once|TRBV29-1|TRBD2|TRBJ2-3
TGCAGCGCAGAGCGGGGTCTCAGCACAGATACGCAGTATTTT
CSAERGLSTDTQYF
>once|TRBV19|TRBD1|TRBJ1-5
TGTGCCAGTAGTATAGATGGACAGGGAGGCCAGCCCCAGCATTTT
CASSIDGQGGQPQHF
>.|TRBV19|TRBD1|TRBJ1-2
TGTGCCAGTAGTATTTCTTGGGGACAGAATAACGGCTACACCTTC
CASSISWGQNNGYTF
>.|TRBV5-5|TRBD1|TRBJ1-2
TGTGCCAGCACAGGGACAGGGGGCAGGTATGGCTACACCTTC
CASTGTGGRYGYTF
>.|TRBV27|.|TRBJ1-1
TGTGCCAGCAGTTTATCGACAAATATGAACACTGAAGCTTTCTTT
CASSLSTNMNTEAFF
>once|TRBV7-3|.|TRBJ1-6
TGTGCCAGCAGCGTTGGCGGCCCGGGCTCCTATAATTCACCCCTCCACTTT
CASSVGGPGSYNSPLHF
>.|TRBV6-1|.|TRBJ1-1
TGTGCCAGCGGACACCAAAAAGCTTTCTTT
CASGHQKAFF
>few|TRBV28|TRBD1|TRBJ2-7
TGTGCCAGCAGTACCGGACAGGTTTACGAGCAGTACTTC
CASSTGQVYEQYF
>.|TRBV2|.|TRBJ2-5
TGTGCCAGCGCCAGGGGTCCTGAGACCCAGTACTTC
CASARGPETQYF
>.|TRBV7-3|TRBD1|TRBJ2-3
TGTGCCAGCAGCGACAGGGTTGGCACAGATACGCAGTATTTT
CASSDRVGTDTQYF